A single sample gave rise to the 24 T cell receptor beta chains below, sequenced in a study of CD8+ T cells in alopecia areata. RNA was isolated and reverse transcribed to cDNA, the sequencing template. The repertoire was sequenced with immunoSEQ multiplex PCR; TCRdb's copy has only in-frame clones and lacks some. Here the sample spans 110,000 to 150,000 clones, around two thirds being singletons. The sequenced material came from CD8+ T cells sorted from blood. The receptors here all came from a human donor in good health.

The rearrangement uses TRBV9 and TRBJ2-1; 9 bases match TRBD2. Germline lookup yields CDR1 SGDLS and CDR2 YYNGEE. CDR3 length equals 18 residues. With V trimmed by 0 bases and J by 3 bases, 10 bases remained unmatched. The CDR3 DNA sequence: TGTGCCAGCAGCGTAGGCGGGAGGGGATCCGCAGGCTACAATGAGCAGTTCTTC. Encoded protein: CASSVGGRGSAGYNEQFF.

The genes are TRBV13 and TRBJ2-7; D is perhaps TRBD2 (6 bases). V lost 1 base and J lost 6, with 16 bases in between. Germline V gives CDR1 PRHDT, CDR2 FYEKMQ (reference sequence). The CDR3 consists of 15 residues. CDR3 sequence (DNA): TGTGCCAGCAGCTTAGATGAGACTAGAGGCGCCGAGCAGTACTTC. Encoded protein: CASSLDETRGAEQYF. Supplemented by reference TRBV13 and TRBJ2-7, the full variable domain reads AAGVIQSPRHLIKEKRETATLKCYPIPRHDTVYWYQQGPGQDPQFLISFYEKMQSDKGSIPDRFSAQQFSDYHSELNMSSLELGDSALYFCASSLDETRGAEQYFGPGTRLTVT.

The chain is built from TRBV7-8 and TRBJ2-7; 8 nucleotides align to TRBD1. V was clipped by 5 bases and J by 8 bases; unmatched bases: 8. The CDR3 covers 13 residues. Germline CDR1 and CDR2: SGHVS and FQNEAQ. The CDR3 DNA sequence: TGTGCCAGCAGCGGCAGACAGGGGAATAAGCAGTACTTC. Its translation: CASSGRQGNKQYF.

The V and J genes are TRBV5-6 and TRBJ1-2; 7 nucleotides agree with TRBD1. CDR1 and CDR2 from the germline V gene are SGHDT and YYEEEE. The CDR3 is made up of 14 amino acids. Trimming removed 5 bases from V and 2 bases from J; junction bases left unmatched: 6. The chain's CDR3 is CASRPGTVNYGYTF. CDR3 nucleotide sequence: TGTGCCAGCAGACCCGGGACAGTAAACTATGGCTACACCTTC.

This sequence joins TRBV29-1 and TRBJ2-2; D gene uncertain. Germline CDR1 is SQVTM and CDR2 is ANQGSEA. The CDR3 consists of 11 residues. Trimming left V 6 bases short and J 6 bases short, with 8 bases between. CDR3 bases: TGCAGCGTCCATTTGGCCGGGGAGCTGTTTTTT. Its translation is CSVHLAGELFF.

The V gene is TRBV9, the J gene TRBJ2-5; 8 bases match TRBD1. V gave up 3 bases and J gave up 2 bases; unmatched junction bases: 6. The CDR3 extends over 15 amino acids. The germline CDR1 and CDR2 sequences are SGDLS and YYNGEE. This CDR3 reads CASSASGQGQETQYF. The CDR3 DNA reads as TGTGCCAGCAGCGCGAGCGGACAGGGTCAAGAGACCCAGTACTTC.

The chain combines TRBV7-8 with TRBJ2-3; 11 nucleotides match TRBD2. The V gene end was trimmed by 0 bases and the J gene end by 4 bases; junction bases not matched to a gene: 6. CDR3 length equals 17 residues. CDR1 is SGHVS, CDR2 FQNEAQ, per germline. As DNA, the CDR3 is TGTGCCAGCAGCTTAGCGCTACTAGCGGGAGCGGCAGATACGCAGTATTTT. Protein sequence: CASSLALLAGAADTQYF. The complete variable domain, with remaining parts taken from reference TRBV7-8 and TRBJ2-3, reads GAGVSQSPRYKVAKRGQDVALRCDPISGHVSLFWYQQALGQGPEFLTYFQNEAQLDKSGLPSDRFFAERPEGSVSTLKIQRTQQEDSAVYLCASSLALLAGAADTQYFGPGTRLTVL.

This clone was detected only a few times. The chain recombines TRBV19 with TRBJ2-1, with D maybe TRBD2 (5 bases). V was cut by 5 bases and J by 0 bases, with 14 bases left in between. The length of the CDR3 is 16 residues. Germline values: CDR1 LNHDA, CDR2 SQIVND (reference sequence). CDR3 loop: CASSGVKRSSYNEQFF. CDR3 DNA sequence: TGTGCCAGTAGTGGGGTTAAGCGGAGCTCCTACAATGAGCAGTTCTTC.

The chain uses TRBV10-2 and TRBJ1-2; D is perhaps TRBD1 (5 bases). The germline gives CDR1 WSHSY, CDR2 SAAADI. The CDR3 is 14 residues long. The germline V and J ends were trimmed by 8 bases and 4 bases, with 17 bases remaining between them. DNA of the CDR3: TGCGCCAGCGCCCCAAAGGCAGGGCTCTATGGCTACACCTTC. Encoded protein: CASAPKAGLYGYTF.

The V and J genes are TRBV9 and TRBJ2-6; D is unresolved. The V gene's germline CDR1 is SGDLS and CDR2 YYNGEE. The CDR3 totals 18 residues. Between the trimmed V and J ends, which lost 2 bases and 0 bases, there was a span of 15 bases. CDR3: CASSVRQEPSSGANVLTF. The CDR3 nucleotides are TGTGCCAGCAGCGTCAGGCAGGAACCTAGCTCTGGGGCCAACGTCCTGACTTTC.

This clone was observed a handful of times. The chain uses TRBV11-2 and TRBJ2-7, with 8 positions matching TRBD2. Germline values: CDR1 SGHAT, CDR2 FQNNGV. J was trimmed by 6 bases and V by 0 bases; bases with no gene match: 7. The CDR3 runs to 15 residues. This chain's CDR3 is CASSLDAGGLGEQYF. In nucleotides, the CDR3 is TGTGCCAGCAGCTTAGATGCGGGGGGCCTCGGCGAGCAGTACTTC.

The chain employs TRBV6-5 and TRBJ1-5, with a tentative D call TRBD1 (6 bases). Germline CDR1 MNHEY, CDR2 SVGAGI. The CDR3 runs 15 residues. The V and J ends lost 6 bases and 0 bases respectively, with 12 bases between them. The CDR3 DNA sequence: TGTGCCAGCAGCAAGGACAGATTTAGCAATCAGCCCCAGCATTTT. This sequence encodes CASSKDRFSNQPQHF.

The chain carries TRBV6-7 and TRBJ2-5; D may be TRBD2 (5 bases). TRBV6-7 is placed among ORFs of uncertain function. This CDR3 region has 15 residues. V lost 6 bases and J lost 1, with 15 bases in between. CDR3 in DNA: TGTGCCAGCAGCCGAGGGCCCGGCGGCCAAGAGACCCAGTACTTC. Its translation: CASSRGPGGQETQYF.

CDR3 coding DNA: TGTGCCAGCAGCTCCGGACAGTCCAATGAGCAGTTCTTC. Encoded protein: CASSSGQSNEQFF. The V call is TRBV6-6, the J call TRBJ2-1; possibly TRBD1 for D (6 bases). Germline V CDR1 and CDR2: MNHNY, SVGAGI (reference sequence). Deletions cut 6 bases from V and 6 bases from J, with 12 bases between. CDR3 size: 13 residues.

CDR3: CASSLASSGNEQFF. In DNA, the CDR3 is TGTGCCAGCAGCTTAGCGTCTAGCGGTAATGAGCAGTTCTTC. The V gene is TRBV7-2, the J gene TRBJ2-1; 7 bases are a match to TRBD2. The CDR3 is 14 amino acids. The ends lost 0 bases at V and 7 bases at J; junction bases unmatched: 3. Germline CDR1 is SGHTA and CDR2 is FQGNSA.

V gene TRBV29-1 combines with J gene TRBJ2-7; D may correspond to TRBD1 or TRBD2 (5 bases each). Trimming cost V 1 base and J 6 bases, with 16 bases left between them. Germline V lookup: CDR1 SQVTM, CDR2 ANQGSEA. This CDR3 is built from 14 residues. The DNA of the CDR3 is TGCAGCGTTGAAGTCCGGGACCTTGGGGGCGAGCAGTACTTC. Its protein is CSVEVRDLGGEQYF.

V gene TRBV10-3 combines with J gene TRBJ2-7, with D possibly TRBD2 on 5 matching bases. The length of the CDR3 is 11 residues. V was pared by 2 bases and J by 6 bases, with 5 bases between. CDR1 and CDR2 (germline): ENHRY, SYGVKD. The DNA of the CDR3 is TGTGCCATCAGTGAGGGAGGCGAGCAGTACTTC. Amino acid sequence: CAISEGGEQYF.

The gene calls are TRBV29-1 and TRBJ2-7, with D perhaps given as TRBD1 or TRBD2 (5 bases each). In germline, CDR1 is SQVTM, CDR2 ANQGSEA. CDR3 length equals 14 residues. V lost 7 bases to trimming and J lost 4 bases, with 20 bases between them. CDR3 sequence (DNA): TGCAGCGCCACCGGACACAACGAGGGGTACGAGCAGTACTTC. It yields the protein CSATGHNEGYEQYF.

The CDR3 sequence is CASSSLPLYEQYF. DNA of the CDR3: TGTGCCAGCAGTTCCCTCCCATTGTACGAGCAGTACTTC. The J gene is TRBJ2-7, the V gene TRBV27; D unresolved. Germline CDR1 and CDR2: MNHEY and SMNVEV (reference sequence). The V end lost 4 bases, the J end lost 4 bases, and 11 bases lay between the germline ends. The length of the CDR3 is 13 residues.

This clone appeared a few times. The chain has TRBV7-9 and TRBJ2-7; a possible D gene is TRBD1 (6 bases). Germline CDR1 reads SEHNR; CDR2 reads FQNEAQ (reference sequence). V was shortened by 5 bases and J by 6 bases, with 17 bases between the two germline ends. The length of the CDR3 is 14 residues. The CDR3 coding sequence is TGTGCCAGCAGCCTCGAGGGCAGGGGATCCGAGCAGTACTTC. Residues: CASSLEGRGSEQYF.

The V gene is TRBV7-7, the J gene TRBJ1-3, with D maybe TRBD1 (6 bases). Per the germline V gene, CDR1 is SSHAT and CDR2 is FNYEAQ (reference sequence). The CDR3 is 14 residues long. The CDR3: CASHRGEGGNTIYF. In DNA, the CDR3 is TGTGCTTCGCATCGCGGTGAGGGGGGGAACACCATATATTTT.

This clone has more than one count but fewer than ten. The genes are TRBV29-1 and TRBJ2-7; 10 bases match TRBD1. With 6 bases clipped from V and 1 base from J, the junction kept 6 bases outside the gene matches. This CDR3 is built from 14 residues. Germline lookup yields CDR1 SQVTM and CDR2 ANQGSEA. The CDR3 DNA is TGCAGCGTAGCCGGGACAGGGGTATCCTACGAGCAGTACTTC. Protein: CSVAGTGVSYEQYF.

This clone was counted a few times. The chain has TRBV28 and TRBJ2-1, with TRBD2 matching over 11 bases. Trimming removed 0 bases from V and 7 bases from J; junction bases left unmatched: 2. This CDR3 contains 15 residues. Germline CDR1 MDHEN, CDR2 SYDVKM. The CDR3 DNA sequence: TGTGCCAGCAGTTTATGGACTAGCGGGGAGAATGAGCAGTTCTTC. Translated: CASSLWTSGENEQFF.

V is TRBV5-1 and J is TRBJ2-4, with D uncertain. Trimming removed 2 bases from V and 5 bases from J, with 8 bases in between. The length of the CDR3 is 13 residues. Germline values: CDR1 SGHRS, CDR2 YFSETQ. The CDR3 nucleotides read TGCGCCAGCAGCTTCGAGTTCGAAAACATTCAGTACTTC. Translating it yields CASSFEFENIQYF.